Listed here is a single T cell receptor beta chain. V dropped 2 bases and J dropped 4 bases, with 11 bases sitting between them. Germline V CDR1 and CDR2: MNHEY, SMNVEV (reference sequence). CDR3 length: 14 residues. The data are from a study of blood T cell repertoires in COVID-19. Study-wide background: There were acute and convalescent COVID-19 samples, and they came from the United States, Italy and Spain.

How the authors handled the data: Researchers report that nucleated cell counts were estimated from reference gene primer amplification. The repertoire was sequenced with immunoSEQ multiplex PCR; TCRdb's copy has only in-frame clones and lacks some. The V and J calls and clone size come from that table; D and trimming were worked out from the DNA. Of 250,000 to 350,000 clones in the sample, approximately 91% were seen once. The rearrangement uses TRBV27 and TRBJ1-2, with a weak D call TRBD1 (6 bases). The sequence was collected from a man in his late teens or twenties with active or convalescent COVID-19. Sequences were obtained from peripheral blood. As DNA, the CDR3 is TGTGCCAGCAGTTTAATAACAGGGACCTATGGCTACACCTTC. Translation gives CASSLITGTYGYTF.